These 21 T cell receptor beta chains were all obtained from the same sample, sequenced in a study of tumor-infiltrating lymphocytes in primary liver carcinoma. The input was 450 to 500 ng total RNA; TCR beta cDNA was made from it with a constant-region primer. Libraries covering TCR beta were generated through three nested multiplex PCR rounds (using a slightly modified ARM-PCR). PCR rounds one and two used TRBV1-TRBV30 forward primers with a C-beta reverse primer for 10 cycles each. TCRdb fed the multiplex PCR reads into MiXCR, producing one record per CDR3 protein. The data contain 99,000 or so distinct CDR3 sequences, around two thirds of them singletons. From roughly 21-30 mg of unsorted bulk tissue, DNA and RNA were co-extracted together. The sample consisted of liver tumor tissue from sampling region 5. Regarding subset: tumor region T5, tumor centre. The origin of the receptors is a woman between 55 and 75 years old with primary liver carcinoma and hepatitis B virus infection.

Comments on this clonotype: A much larger clone lies a single base off, so this may be a read error. The chain employs TRBV10-3 and TRBJ1-1; a possible D gene is TRBD1 (5 bases). Germline assignment: CDR1 ENHRY and CDR2 SYGVKD. The CDR3 runs 14 residues. In DNA, the CDR3 is TGTGCCATCAGTGATCGACAGTTGAACACTGAAGCTTTATTT. It codes for CAISDRQLNTEALF.

Comments on this clonotype: This CDR3 is missing its conserved last phenylalanine or tryptophan, likely due to a read error. The chain is built from TRBV6-1 and TRBJ1-5, with 9 bases that match TRBD1. Germline lookup yields CDR1 MNHNS and CDR2 SASEGT. Unmatched junction bases numbered 23, after V lost 7 bases and J lost 1 base. The CDR3 length is 21 residues. CDR3 amino acids: CASINYRVGTGGAGSNQPQHS. The CDR3 bases are TGTGCCAGCATCAACTACCGCGTAGGTACAGGGGGCGCAGGGAGCAATCAGCCCCAGCATTCT.

With respect to this clonotype: Compared with germline, one end of the junction differs, possibly owing to a read error. The chain recombines TRBV5-4 with TRBJ2-3; possible D gene TRBD1, 6 bases. Germline-derived CDR1 and CDR2 are SGHNT and YYREEE (reference sequence). The CDR3 is 15 amino acids. The CDR3 here is CGSSRTVLDTDTQYF. In DNA form, the CDR3 reads TGTGGCAGCAGCCGGACAGTTCTCGACACAGATACACAGTATTTT.

Turning to this clonotype: Possible read error: a much larger clone is one base away. Since the CDR3 does not end with the conserved phenylalanine or tryptophan, this likely comes from a read error. The rearrangement uses TRBV5-8 and TRBJ1-1; D uncertain. The germline CDR1 and CDR2 sequences are SGHTS and YDEGEE. CDR3 length: 14 amino acids. The germline V and J ends were trimmed by 3 bases and 0 bases, with 9 bases remaining between them. The DNA of the CDR3 is TGTGCCAGCAGCTCGGGAGTCCTGAACACTGAAGCTTTCTAT. Translation: CASSSGVLNTEAFY.

This clonotype was found once. The CDR3 carries no conserved terminal phenylalanine or tryptophan, so it likely arises from a read error. The chain couples TRBV5-1 to TRBJ1-1; a weak D match, TRBD1 (5 bases). Trimming shortened V by 2 bases and J by 8 bases, and 13 bases separated the two germline ends. Germline assignment: CDR1 SGHRS and CDR2 YFSETQ. This CDR3 comprises 13 residues. The CDR3 spells CASSLQGAREAFV. The CDR3 DNA is TGCGCCAGCAGCTTACAAGGGGCAAGGGAAGCTTTCGTT.

The chain is built from TRBV28 and TRBJ2-1; perhaps TRBD2 as D (6 bases). Germline CDR1 and CDR2: MDHEN and SYDVKM. The CDR3 contains 15 residues. V lost 6 bases and J lost 2, with 14 bases in between. This CDR3 reads CASRGGGTTYNEQFF. In nucleotides, the CDR3 is TGTGCCAGCAGGGGAGGCGGGACCACCTACAATGAGCAGTTCTTC. The full variable domain, with the rest looked up from reference TRBV28 and TRBJ2-1, is DVKVTQSSRYLVKRTGEKVFLECVQDMDHENMFWYRQDPGLGLRLIYFSYDVKMKEKGDIPEGYSVSREKKERFSLILESASTNQTSMYLCASRGGGTTYNEQFFGPGTRLTVL.

This clonotype was found once. The final CDR3 position lacks the conserved phenylalanine or tryptophan, pointing to a likely read error. This chain connects TRBV29-1 to TRBJ2-5; possibly TRBD1 for D (5 bases). Trimming left V 6 bases short and J 2 bases short, with 10 bases between. The CDR3 loop spans 12 amino acids. Germline CDR1 reads SQVTM; CDR2 reads ANQGSEA. In nucleotides, the CDR3 is TGCAGCGTCAGACAGCCTCAAGAGACCCAGTACGTC. It specifies CSVRQPQETQYV.

Regarding this clonotype: This sequence may be a read error, since a much larger clone differs from it by one base. CDR3 bases: TGCAGCGCTCGCCGCCCCCTCGGACAGGGATCGAACACCCGGGAGCTGTTTTTT. Protein product: CSARRPLGQGSNTRELFF. V is TRBV29-1 and J is TRBJ2-2; 8 positions match TRBD1. Germline-derived CDR1 and CDR2 are SQVTM and ANQGSEA. CDR3 size: 18 residues.

The rearrangement uses TRBV11-2 and TRBJ2-5, with D hard to call. From germline, CDR1 is SGHAT and CDR2 FQNNGV. CDR3 length: 14 amino acids. Trimming shortened V by 5 bases and J by 4 bases, and 14 bases separated the two germline ends. The CDR3 loop reads CASSPTGGIETQYF. For the CDR3, the DNA is TGTGCCAGCAGCCCCACCGGTGGGATAGAGACCCAGTACTTC.

This clonotype was seen at least ten times. The chain is built from TRBV12-3 or TRBV12-4 and TRBJ1-1; 7 positions match TRBD1. Trimming took 1 base from V and 1 from J; bases not matched to a gene: 3. The CDR3 sequence is 15 residues long. This CDR3 reads CASSLGGQRNTEAFF. The CDR3 DNA reads as TGTGCCAGCAGTTTAGGGGGACAGAGGAACACTGAAGCTTTCTTT.

V is TRBV29-1 and J is TRBJ2-2; TRBD2 agrees at 8 bases. Germline-derived CDR1 and CDR2 are SQVTM and ANQGSEA. CDR3 length: 14 amino acids. V was pared by 4 bases and J by 5 bases, with 6 bases of the junction left unmatched. CDR3 bases: TGCAGCGTTGGTGAGACTAGCGCTACCGGGGAGCTGTTTTTT. It encodes CSVGETSATGELFF.

In regard to this clonotype: At one end, the junction sequence differs from germline, possibly due to a read error. The gene calls are TRBV5-1 and TRBJ2-2; 8 bases agree with TRBD1. Per the germline V gene, CDR1 is SGHRS and CDR2 is YFSETQ. This CDR3 spans 17 amino acids. The CDR3 nucleotides are TGCACCAGCAGCTTGTCATATCAGGGGGCCCTAAGCGGGGAGCTGTTTTTT. It encodes CTSSLSYQGALSGELFF.

Comments on this clonotype: One end of the junction varies from germline; a read error may be responsible. The chain employs TRBV11-2 and TRBJ2-1; perhaps D is TRBD1 or TRBD2 (5 bases each). The CDR3 totals 17 residues. Looked up from germline, CDR1 is SGHAT and CDR2 is FQNNGV. This chain's CDR3 is CASSLGPGQRFYNEQFF. The CDR3 nucleotides are TGTGCCAGTAGCTTAGGACCGGGGCAGAGATTCTACAATGAGCAGTTCTTC.

On this clonotype itself: Mismatch with germline at one junction end may stem from a read error. The chain uses TRBV5-4 and TRBJ2-5; D tentatively reads TRBD1 or TRBD2 (7 bases each). CDR1 is SGHNT and CDR2 is YYREEE in the germline V gene (reference sequence). The CDR3 has 14 residues. The CDR3 DNA follows: TGTGCCAGCGGCCCCAGGGGGGGACAAGATACCCAGTACTTC. As protein: CASGPRGGQDTQYF. Full variable domain (outside the CDR3, taken from reference TRBV5-4 and TRBJ2-5): ETGVTQSPTHLIKTRGQQVTLRCSSQSGHNTVSWYQQALGQGPQFIFQYYREEENGRGNFPPRFSGLQFPNYSSELNVNALELDDSALYLCASGPRGGQDTQYFGPGTRLLVL.

This clonotype appeared a single time. The CDR3 does not close with the conserved phenylalanine or tryptophan, likely indicating a read error. The chain joins TRBV7-8 to TRBJ1-5; 10 nucleotides match TRBD1. Losses at the gene ends were 4 bases for V and 10 bases for J; bases not matched to a gene: 10. This CDR3 is built from 15 residues. Germline lookup yields CDR1 SGHVS and CDR2 FQNEAQ. The CDR3 DNA reads TGTGCCAGCAGCTCAGGGACAGGGGACTGGCATCCCCAGCATTAT. Amino acids: CASSSGTGDWHPQHY.

Regarding this clonotype: Germline and junction disagree at one end, which may indicate a read error. This chain connects TRBV7-9 to TRBJ2-6; a possible D gene is TRBD1 (5 bases). Germline loops: CDR1 SEHNR, CDR2 FQNEAQ (reference sequence). The CDR3 runs to 18 residues. This CDR3 reads CASSSPDPGPSGANVQTF. In DNA, the CDR3 is TGTGCCAGCAGCTCCCCTGACCCGGGTCCCTCTGGGGCCAACGTCCAGACTTTC.

Of note for this clonotype: Mismatch with germline at one junction end may stem from a read error. The V gene is TRBV29-1, the J gene TRBJ1-1, with 7 bases identical to TRBD1. The length of the CDR3 is 14 residues. The germline CDR1 and CDR2 sequences are SQVTM and ANQGSEA. This CDR3 is CSVHSVRQGTEALF. CDR3 nucleotides: TGCAGCGTTCATTCGGTGAGACAGGGCACTGAAGCTCTCTTT.

This chain joins TRBV29-1 and TRBJ1-2, with 7 bases matching TRBD1. Losses at the gene ends were 3 bases for V and 14 bases for J; bases not matched to a gene: 24. This CDR3 comprises 16 residues. Germline CDR1 SQVTM, CDR2 ANQGSEA. CDR3 nucleotides: TGCAGCGTTGACCCGCGGACAGGACTCGTCTTCTATGGTTATACCTTC. This gives the protein CSVDPRTGLVFYGYTF.

In regard to this clonotype: The germline gene is not matched at one end of the junction; a read error may be the cause. This rearrangement joins TRBV11-2 to TRBJ2-2; weak D call: TRBD2 (7 bases). The CDR3 totals 15 residues. Germline V CDR1 and CDR2: SGHAT, FQNNGV. For the CDR3, the DNA is TGTGCCAGCATCCGGATAGGGAGGGACACCGGGGTGCTGTTTTTT. It translates to CASIRIGRDTGVLFF.

Regarding this clonotype: At one end the junction does not follow the germline gene, possibly because of a read error. The chain has TRBV11-2 and TRBJ1-2; no reliable D call. CDR1 and CDR2 from the germline V gene are SGHAT and FQNNGV. The CDR3 totals 13 residues. CDR3 nucleotide sequence: TGTACCAGCAGCCTCGGACCGACGGATGGCTACACCTTC. Protein: CTSSLGPTDGYTF.

Comments on this clonotype: Given the absence of the conserved phenylalanine or tryptophan at the CDR3 end, a read error is likely. The CDR3 DNA follows: TGTGCCAGCAGTTTAGTAGCGGGAGGCCAAGAGACCCAGTACATC. It encodes CASSLVAGGQETQYI. The J gene is TRBJ2-5, the V gene TRBV6-1, with TRBD2 identical over 10 bases. Germline values: CDR1 MNHNS, CDR2 SASEGT. The length of the CDR3 is 15 residues. The V gene end was trimmed by 5 bases and the J gene end by 1 base; junction bases not matched to a gene: 4.